Detailed here is one T cell receptor (beta chain). It has no known antigen specificity. One base away there is no much larger clone; base qualities are not given. The data were taken from a study of beta chain features in type 1 diabetes (dated by TCRdb to the late 2010s). The study in broad terms: No differences in mean age, gender distribution, total cell number or subset yield were found between patients and healthy donors. A total of 90 million to 140 million sorted cells were examined across all samples, and RNA yield correlated strongly with the number of cells per subset. The study compared TCRB repertoires of sorted circulating CD4+ T cell subsets between recently diagnosed type 1 diabetes patients and matched healthy donors. Naive and central memory subsets were obtained from all 30 or so donors, but regulatory and stem cell-like memory subsets were isolated from only 8 patients and roughly 8 healthy donors. Results and caveats for the whole study, not just this receptor: Sequencing cDNA rather than genomic DNA could over-represent highly expressing activated cells, although activation and CD3 levels did not differ between groups. Patients with type 1 diabetes made fewer insertions and deleted more nucleotides at VDJ recombination sites, implying thymic rearrangement abnormalities. HLA sub-analyses involved small numbers of individuals, so any influence of HLA type on TCRB rearrangement remained unresolved. A moderate but significant shortening of TCRB CDR3 length was observed in type 1 diabetes patients in all four CD4+ subsets. Naive, central memory and regulatory TCRB repertoires appeared to be more alike among patients than among healthy donors. Shorter templates might have been favored by PCR, but patient and control samples were amplified and corrected together, so both groups would have been affected equally by any skew.

All of the isolated RNA was reverse transcribed with the High Capacity cDNA Reverse Transcription Kit, so expressed TCRB transcripts were sequenced. Deep immunoSEQ sequencing was applied to naive, central memory and regulatory T cell samples, giving an average of roughly 3.5 million total reads per sample. After sorted cells were lysed in RLT buffer, RNA was extracted with DNase-treated RNeasy Micro or Mini kits, with the choice depending on cell number. To prevent cross-contamination, each cell subset was processed individually, whereas patient and healthy donor samples were processed jointly. TCRB sequences were amplified from cDNA with the immunoSEQ multiplex PCR, producing 87-bp fragments spanning the CDR3 region. The amplicons were sequenced using the Illumina HiSeq platform. Regarding the original processing steps: PCR bias was computationally corrected using synthetic template baselines, reads within Hamming distance 2 were collapsed, and singletons that could not be merged were discarded. Reads were aligned to IMGT to assign V, D and J genes, CDR3 length, and insertions or deletions at six rearrangement sites. Clonotype counts were normalized to sorted cell number within each subset before computing true diversity and Gini coefficients with the tcR R package. Repertoire sharing was quantified using the overlap coefficient calculated on TCRB nucleotide sequences. The immuneACCESS repertoire file appears here via TCRdb, limited to in-frame rearrangements. These files lack a portion of the clones; in checked studies, under half of the deficit traces to unresolved V genes, and the cause of the others is not known. V and J calls plus clone size are reproduced from that table; the DNA served to infer D and trimming. In all, the sample holds about 370,000 clones, and roughly 9.8% of those were seen once. Jointly, the top ten make up approximately 0.6% of the sample.

The CDR3, from cysteine to phenylalanine, totals 13 residues. Left in the record is the CDR3 DNA by itself, 39 bases read in frame from the first base. The trim is 6 bases for V and 7 bases for J, with a gap of 16 bases between the germline ends. Per the germline V gene (reference sequence), MNHEY is the CDR1 and SMNVEV is the CDR2. Each donor gave one peripheral blood draw, averaging approximately 0.12 L, which was collected into heparinised tubes. A BD FACSAria II was used to sort naive, central memory, regulatory and stem cell-like memory CD4+ T cells with a panel that included CD45RO, CCR7, CD25, CD127, CD95 and CD27. All sorted populations exceeded 98% purity. PBMCs were separated immediately by Lymphoprep density gradient centrifugation and were stained directly, without being cultured. Samples were stained and sorted in pairs, with one healthy donor and one patient per experiment, so that batch effects were minimized.

Input material: central memory CD4+ T cells from blood. This TCR came from a man between 25 and 39 years old with type 1 diabetes. The chain is assembled from TRBV27 and TRBJ2-7; the D gene is perhaps TRBD1 or TRBD2, each of them matching over 5 bases. The CDR3 here reads CASRYSGTGEQYF. The DNA sequence follows: TGTGCCAGCAGATACTCCGGGACGGGGGAGCAGTACTTC.